This entry concerns a single T cell receptor beta chain. Its antigen is currently not known. Base qualities are not at hand, and no much larger clone is one base apart. TCRbeta CDR3 regions were profiled by bias-controlled multiplex PCR amplification of genomic DNA with the immunoSEQ Assay. From the authors' description of their analysis: To quantify the absolute abundance of each unique TCRbeta CDR3 region, the sequences were collapsed and filtered. Two models were used to test differential abundance: a binomial model (Fisher-equivalent) and a beta-binomial model that adds time-dependent variance fitted from healthy donors. Any clone with fewer than 5 combined templates was excluded, and a clone was called differentially abundant if its Benjamini-Hochberg FDR was below 0.01. Using the form v = (b*log(k)+a)^2, the beta-binomial variance was modeled as a function of the total template count across the two samples. The table was pulled from immuneACCESS by TCRdb, which kept in-frame rearrangements only. Such tables lose some clones; where checked, under half of the loss comes from unresolved V genes, and the rest has no known cause. V, J and clone size reflect that table, while D and trimming were determined from the DNA. Counted in this sample were over 80,000 clones; about 86% of them appeared once. Of the sample, around 6% falls within the top ten clones.

During the collection period, no infections or other immune events were recorded for the healthy donors. To calibrate time-dependent variance in a beta-binomial model of T-cell clone differential abundance, blood repertoires from healthy donors were used as a training cohort. The training cohort comprised 10 healthy donors, 3 female and 7 male. Donor ages ranged from about 29 to 65 years, with an average of about 40 years. Obtained from a commercial supplier, whole blood was collected from each healthy donor at three time points set 2 to 3 weeks apart. For immunosequencing, genomic DNA was extracted from unsorted whole blood. V is shortened by 8 bases, J by 5 bases, and the region joining them spans 18 bases. Spanning cysteine to phenylalanine, the CDR3 consists of 14 amino acids. Only the CDR3 DNA stays, 42 bases, in frame from base 1. Sequences MNHNY (CDR1) and SVGAGI (CDR2) are obtained from the germline V gene (reference sequence).

The data are from a study of identifying expanded T cells in peripheral blood (dated by TCRdb to the late 2010s). With respect to the entire study: Technical replicates were generated by sequencing separate aliquots of the same genomic DNA pool, with four replicates compared pairwise.

Study-level results and caveats: Across all healthy donors, variance in clone template counts between approximately two-week samples was found to increase significantly with total template count. Roughly 1.2 differentially abundant clones were flagged by the binomial model between technical replicates, whereas about 16 and 19 were flagged over approximately two weeks and four weeks, respectively. The authors expected that biological variance in healthy repertoires might rise further over much longer intervals, such as months to years. Across all healthy-donor time intervals, the beta-binomial model significantly lowered both the number of clones called differentially abundant and the false-positive rate.

The specimen sequenced was blood. The sequence is built from TRBV6-6 and TRBJ1-1, and possibly TRBD1, on 6 matching bases. The receptor's source is a person between 18 and 70 years old in good health. The DNA is as follows: TGTGCCAGCCATTCGGCACAGGGAGGGACTGAAGCTTTCTTT. It is translated as CASHSAQGGTEAFF.